Listed below are T cell receptor beta chains from one sample, sequenced in a study of CD8+ T cells in alopecia areata. TCRdb's table, derived via immunoSEQ multiplex PCR, lists solely in-frame clones and lacks some. This repertoire shows under 150,000 clones, 53% found once; its top ten account for just over 0.45%. The specimen comprised CD4+ T cells sorted from blood, sampled at week 4, from a patient treated with tofacitinib. The receptor set was obtained from a human donor with alopecia areata. CDR3s include the opening cysteine and the closing phenylalanine or tryptophan. A D gene is named only where the DNA matches it firmly. Some rows have no size entry. The others give once, few or many, or a class for an expanded clone.

few | TRBJ1-1 | . | TRBV30 | CAWNLLPNTEAFF | TGTGCCTGGAACCTACTCCCGAACACTGAAGCTTTCTTT
. | TRBJ1-2 | . | TRBV6-5 | CASSPTDNYGYTF | TGTGCCAGCAGCCCCACAGACAACTATGGCTACACCTTC
. | TRBJ2-5 | . | TRBV27 | CASSLYGAGGGETQYF | TGTGCCAGCAGTTTATACGGGGCAGGGGGAGGAGAGACCCAGTACTTC
. | TRBJ1-5 | . | TRBV7-9 | CASTRGDGGNQPQHF | TGTGCCAGCACCCGAGGGGACGGGGGCAATCAGCCCCAGCATTTT
. | TRBJ2-3 | . | TRBV29-1 | CSVEDTRADTQYF | TGCAGCGTTGAAGACACCAGGGCCGATACGCAGTATTTT
. | TRBJ2-1 | TRBD1 | TRBV2 | CASSRRGQGDNEQFF | TGTGCCAGCAGTAGGCGTGGACAGGGGGACAATGAGCAGTTCTTC
. | TRBJ2-1 | . | TRBV18 | CASSPRENLFF | TGTGCCAGCTCACCACGGGAGAATCTTTTCTTC
few | TRBJ2-5 | . | TRBV18 | CASSPGSAEETQYF | TGTGCCAGCTCACCTGGGTCGGCGGAAGAGACCCAGTACTTC
. | TRBJ2-6 | TRBD1 | TRBV27 | CASSTGAGANVLTF | TGTGCCAGCAGTACAGGGGCCGGGGCCAACGTCCTGACTTTC
. | TRBJ2-1 | . | TRBV30 | CAWSVLDSEQFF | TGTGCCTGGAGTGTCTTGGACAGCGAGCAGTTCTTC
few | TRBJ1-4 | . | TRBV7-2 | CASSPQGSANEKLFF | TGTGCCAGCAGCCCACAGGGTTCTGCTAATGAAAAACTGTTTTTT
few | TRBJ2-1 | TRBD2 | TRBV19 | CASRLAGGPLDEQFF | TGTGCCAGTAGGCTAGCGGGAGGGCCGCTGGATGAGCAGTTCTTC
. | TRBJ2-1 | TRBD2 | TRBV15 | CATSSGGEPYNEQFF | TGTGCCACCAGCTCCGGGGGGGAACCCTACAATGAGCAGTTCTTC
few | TRBJ2-7 | TRBD1 | TRBV18 | CASSPSQGDYEQYF | TGTGCCAGCTCACCGTCGCAGGGGGACTACGAGCAGTACTTC
. | TRBJ2-1 | TRBD2 | TRBV10-3 | CAISEDLGREYEQFF | TGTGCCATCAGTGAGGACCTCGGGAGGGAGTATGAGCAGTTCTTC
. | TRBJ1-4 | . | TRBV7-9 | CASSLSGNPNEKLFF | TGTGCCAGCAGCTTAAGCGGAAACCCCAATGAAAAACTGTTTTTT
few | TRBJ1-1 | . | TRBV29-1 | CSVSAGRTEAFF | TGCAGCGTTTCAGCGGGCCGCACTGAAGCTTTCTTT
. | TRBJ1-1 | . | TRBV6-5 | CASSYGGNTEAFF | TGTGCCAGCAGTTACGGGGGGAACACTGAAGCTTTCTTT
. | TRBJ1-2 | TRBD1 | TRBV15 | CATSPGQGAYGYTF | TGTGCCACCAGCCCGGGACAGGGAGCCTATGGCTACACCTTC
. | TRBJ1-1 | . | TRBV6-5 | CASSSVTGEAFF | TGTGCCAGCAGTTCAGTTACAGGTGAAGCTTTCTTT
. | TRBJ2-2 | . | TRBV2 | CASRRENTGELFF | TGTGCCAGCAGGCGGGAGAACACCGGGGAGCTGTTTTTT
. | TRBJ2-7 | . | TRBV2 | CASSRSPYEQYF | TGTGCCAGCAGTAGAAGTCCCTACGAGCAGTACTTC
few | TRBJ1-2 | TRBD1 | TRBV18 | CASSSQQGPENYGYTF | TGTGCCAGCTCGTCCCAACAGGGGCCAGAGAACTATGGCTACACCTTC
. | TRBJ2-2 | . | TRBV5-1 | CASSLGLRGELFF | TGCGCCAGCAGCTTGGGTCTACGCGGGGAGCTGTTTTTT
. | TRBJ1-2 | . | TRBV6-5 | CASTDRSIGYTF | TGTGCCAGCACCGACAGGTCCATTGGCTACACCTTC
. | TRBJ2-6 | . | TRBV2 | CASTGAGANVLTF | TGTGCCAGCACGGGGGCCGGGGCCAACGTCCTGACTTTC
. | TRBJ1-6 | TRBD1 | TRBV30 | CAWSEGQPNSPLHF | TGTGCCTGGAGCGAGGGACAGCCTAATTCACCCCTCCACTTT